This entry describes one T cell receptor beta chain. This clonotype was found a few times. No antigen is known for it. There are no base qualities to consult, and no much larger clone falls within one base. The sample belongs to a study of early T cells in non-severe SARS-CoV-2 infection (TCRdb year 2021). In terms of the full investigation: TCR sequencing used bulk RNA from unsorted whole blood, so alpha and beta chains could not be paired. The investigation overall reported the following: Matching against VDJdb was skewed toward anti-spike CD8 responses, likely underestimated virus-specific expansions, and missed private and CD4 specificities.

The protocol used for the library was 5' RACE. The instrument was a NextSeq 500. The TCR library protocol attached unique molecular identifiers to individual cDNA molecules to correct for sequencing error and PCR bias. Sequencing covered both TCR alpha and beta chains, and within each sample the abundances of alpha and beta sequences were tightly co-correlated. The original pipeline was this. Decombinator V4 was used to annotate the V gene, J gene and CDR3 of the TCR sequences. TCRs were defined as expanded if a significant change between any two time points was detected under a Poisson model with p below 0.0001. Abundances of TCRs were expressed as counts per million after normalisation to the total number of TCRs sequenced in each sample. VDJdb, accessed 1 November 2021, was searched for CMV, EBV and SARS-CoV-2 annotated TCRs, excluding TCRs annotated for multiple antigens. Using fastp at Q25 and MiXCR, TCRdb reprocessed the public reads and kept productive beta chains. Rows matching on CDR3 protein sequence are summarized as one entry with the most common DNA and genes. In this record, the V and J calls reflect TCRdb's handling and not the investigators' own analysis. This sample gives approximately 80,000 distinct CDR3 sequences in total; about 11% of them show up just once. The ten most abundant clones make up around 12% of the sample.

The study was a case-control design nested within a healthcare worker cohort in London, UK, with weekly nasopharyngeal swab PCR tests and blood sampling. Healthcare workers were enrolled in the week of the UK lockdown, from 23 to 31 March 2020, and were followed every week for up to roughly 16 weeks. The sample was whole blood, taken at baseline. This clonotype was obtained from an adult who was a healthcare worker with PCR-confirmed SARS-CoV-2 infection or an uninfected control (not recorded which).

The CDR3 region reads CASSLGVVGGPQYF. The DNA sequence is TGTGCCAGCAGCTTAGGGGTTGTGGGTGGCCCGCAGTACTTC. The chain is made from TRBV7-3 and TRBJ2-7; the D gene cannot be named for sure. V is shortened by 2 bases, J by 9 bases, and the region joining them spans 17 bases. The cysteine opens and the phenylalanine closes a CDR3 of 14 amino acids. CDR3 DNA is the only sequence kept; it has 42 bases, read in frame from the first base. Via the germline V gene, CDR1 is SGHTA and CDR2 FQGTGA.